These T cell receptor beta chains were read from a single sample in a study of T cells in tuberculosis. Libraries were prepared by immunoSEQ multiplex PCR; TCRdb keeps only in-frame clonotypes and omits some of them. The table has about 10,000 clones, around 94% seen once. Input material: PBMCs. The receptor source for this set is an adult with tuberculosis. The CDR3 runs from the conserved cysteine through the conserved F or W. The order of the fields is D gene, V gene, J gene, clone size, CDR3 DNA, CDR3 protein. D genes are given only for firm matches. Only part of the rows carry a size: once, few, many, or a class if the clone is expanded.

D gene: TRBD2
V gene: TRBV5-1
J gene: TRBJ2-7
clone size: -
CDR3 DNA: TGCGCCAGCAGCTTGACGGGAGGCCCCGCGTACGAGCAGTACTTC
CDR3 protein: CASSLTGGPAYEQYF

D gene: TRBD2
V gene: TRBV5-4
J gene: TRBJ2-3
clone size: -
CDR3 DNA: TGTGCCAGCAGCTTGTCAGCTAGCGGGGCCCCATTGAGCACAGATACGCAGTATTTT
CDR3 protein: CASSLSASGAPLSTDTQYF

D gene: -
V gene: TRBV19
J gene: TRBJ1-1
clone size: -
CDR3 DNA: TGTGCCAGTAGTATCGCTAATGCCAACACTGAAGCTTTCTTT
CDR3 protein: CASSIANANTEAFF

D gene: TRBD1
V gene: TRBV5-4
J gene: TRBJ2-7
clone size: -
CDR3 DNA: TGTGCCAGCAGCTTGGATCAGGGGGCGCGGGAGCAGTACTTC
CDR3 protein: CASSLDQGAREQYF

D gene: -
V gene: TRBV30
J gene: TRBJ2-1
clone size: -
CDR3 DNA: TGTGCCTGGACGGGCTACAATGAGCAGTTCTTC
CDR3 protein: CAWTGYNEQFF

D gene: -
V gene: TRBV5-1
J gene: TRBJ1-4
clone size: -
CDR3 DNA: TGCGCCAGCAGCTTGGCGTTGCCGGGCGGAGGAGAAAAACTGTTTTTT
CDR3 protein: CASSLALPGGGEKLFF

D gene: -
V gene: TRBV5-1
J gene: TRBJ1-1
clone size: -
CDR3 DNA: TGCGCCAGCAGCTTCTCAGGTGTGAACACTGAAGCTTTCTTT
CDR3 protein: CASSFSGVNTEAFF

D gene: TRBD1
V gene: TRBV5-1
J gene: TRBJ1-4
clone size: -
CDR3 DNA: TGCGCCAGCAGCTTCACCGCAGGGGGAGATGAAAAACTGTTTTTT
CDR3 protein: CASSFTAGGDEKLFF

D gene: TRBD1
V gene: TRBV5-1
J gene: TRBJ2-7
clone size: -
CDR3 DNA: TGCGCCAGCAGCTTGGCCGTCGGGACAGTCTACGAGCAGTACTTC
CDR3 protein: CASSLAVGTVYEQYF

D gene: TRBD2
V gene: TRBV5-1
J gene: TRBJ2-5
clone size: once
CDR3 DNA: TGCGCCAGCAGCTCGCTTCTAACTAGCGGGCAAGAGACCCAGTACTTC
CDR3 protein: CASSSLLTSGQETQYF

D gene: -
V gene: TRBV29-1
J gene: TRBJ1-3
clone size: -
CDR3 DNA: TGCAGCGTTGACCCAGGGACTGGAAACACCATATATTTT
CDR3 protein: CSVDPGTGNTIYF

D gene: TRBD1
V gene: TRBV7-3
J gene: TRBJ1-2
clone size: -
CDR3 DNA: TGTGCCAGCAGCTCACAGGGGTCTGGTTATGGCTACACCTTC
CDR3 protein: CASSSQGSGYGYTF

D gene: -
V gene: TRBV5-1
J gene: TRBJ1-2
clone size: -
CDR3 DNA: TGCGCCAGCAGATCTGGGGGGACTAAGGGATACGGCTACACCTTC
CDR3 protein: CASRSGGTKGYGYTF

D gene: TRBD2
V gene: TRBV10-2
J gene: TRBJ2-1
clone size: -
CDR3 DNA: TGCGCCAGCAGTGGGAGAGCGGGAGTGGGGTTTGACAATGAGCAGTTCTTC
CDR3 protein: CASSGRAGVGFDNEQFF

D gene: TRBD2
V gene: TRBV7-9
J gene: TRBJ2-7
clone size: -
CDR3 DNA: TGTGCCAGCAGCTTAGGGGGTAGCGGGAGGTTCAACGAGCAGTACTTC
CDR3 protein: CASSLGGSGRFNEQYF

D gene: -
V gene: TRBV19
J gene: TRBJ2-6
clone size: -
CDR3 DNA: TGTGCCAGTAGTATAACAGGGACCTCTGGGGCCAACGTCCTGACTTTC
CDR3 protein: CASSITGTSGANVLTF

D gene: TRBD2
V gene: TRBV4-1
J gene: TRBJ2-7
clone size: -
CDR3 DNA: TGCGCCAGCAGCCACCCGGAGGACAGGCCGGCTAGCGGGAGCTCCTACGAGCAGTACTTC
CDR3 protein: CASSHPEDRPASGSSYEQYF

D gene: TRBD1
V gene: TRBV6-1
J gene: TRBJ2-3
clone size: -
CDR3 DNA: TGTGCCAGCAGTGAAACAGGTTGGGGGACAGGGGGCGGAGATACGCAGTATTTT
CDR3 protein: CASSETGWGTGGGDTQYF

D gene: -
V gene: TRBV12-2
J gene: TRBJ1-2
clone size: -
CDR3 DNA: TGTGCAAGTCGCTTCCCCCTCCGGAACAGGGCATTTGGCTACACCTTC
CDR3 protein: CASRFPLRNRAFGYTF

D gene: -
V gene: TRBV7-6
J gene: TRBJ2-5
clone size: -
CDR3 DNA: TGTGCCAGCAGCGCCCACGGCGGGGGCGAGGGGGAGACCCAGTACTTC
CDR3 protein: CASSAHGGGEGETQYF

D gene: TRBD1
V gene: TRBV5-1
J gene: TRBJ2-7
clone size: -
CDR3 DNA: TGCGCCAGCAGCTCCCTCAGGGGGACACTGAGCTCCTACGAGCAGTACTTC
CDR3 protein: CASSSLRGTLSSYEQYF

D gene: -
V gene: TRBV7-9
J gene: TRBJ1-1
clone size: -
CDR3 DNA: TGTGCCAGCGCGCTTAAGCGTGACACTGAAGCTTTCTTT
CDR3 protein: CASALKRDTEAFF

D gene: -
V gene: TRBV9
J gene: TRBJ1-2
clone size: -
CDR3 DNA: TGTGCCAGCAGCATGACGACAGACGGGGGGTATGGCTACACCTTC
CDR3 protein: CASSMTTDGGYGYTF

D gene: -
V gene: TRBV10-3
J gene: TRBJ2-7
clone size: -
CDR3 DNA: TGTGCCATCGGCTGGTACAGGACCGCGGATTACGAGCAGTACTTC
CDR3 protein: CAIGWYRTADYEQYF

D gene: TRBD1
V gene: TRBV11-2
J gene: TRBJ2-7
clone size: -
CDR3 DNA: TGTGCCAGCAGCTTAGAGACAGGGGCCGAGCAGTACTTC
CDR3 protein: CASSLETGAEQYF

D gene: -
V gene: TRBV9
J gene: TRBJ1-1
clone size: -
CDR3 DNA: TGTGCCAGCAGCGTAGGCCTGCAGGGGATTAATGAAGCTTTCTTT
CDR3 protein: CASSVGLQGINEAFF

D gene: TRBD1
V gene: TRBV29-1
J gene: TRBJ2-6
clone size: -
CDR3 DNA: TGCAGCGTTGGACCGGGACAGGGGGCTGGGGCCAACGTCCTGACTTTC
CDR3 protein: CSVGPGQGAGANVLTF

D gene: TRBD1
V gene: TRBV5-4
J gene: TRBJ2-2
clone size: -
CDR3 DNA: TGTGCCAGCAGCCGGAGGAACAGGGGCCCGAACACCGGGGAGCTGTTTTTT
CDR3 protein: CASSRRNRGPNTGELFF

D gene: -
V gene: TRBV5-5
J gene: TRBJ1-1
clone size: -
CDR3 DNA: TGTGCCAGCACCCGAGACCCGGCGGGGGGTGAAGCTTTCTTT
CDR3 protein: CASTRDPAGGEAFF

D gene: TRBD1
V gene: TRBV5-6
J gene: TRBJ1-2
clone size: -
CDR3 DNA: TGTGCCAGCAGTCTTCTGGACAGGGACTATGGCTACACCTTC
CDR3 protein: CASSLLDRDYGYTF

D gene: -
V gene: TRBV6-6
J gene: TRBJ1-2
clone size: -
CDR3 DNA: TGTGCCAGCAGTTACGGGGGTGGGGAGGGCTATGGCTACACCTTC
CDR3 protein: CASSYGGGEGYGYTF

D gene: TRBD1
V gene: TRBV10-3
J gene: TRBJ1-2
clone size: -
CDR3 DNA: TGTGCCATCAGTGAGCAACGACAGGGTCAAGTACGGTATGGCTACACCTTC
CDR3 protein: CAISEQRQGQVRYGYTF

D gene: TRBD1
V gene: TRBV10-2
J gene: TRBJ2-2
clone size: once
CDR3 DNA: TGCGCCACTATCGACAGGGGACCTTACATAAACACCGGGGAGCTGTTTTTT
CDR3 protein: CATIDRGPYINTGELFF

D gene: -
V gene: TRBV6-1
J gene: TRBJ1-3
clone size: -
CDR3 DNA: TGTGCCAGCAGTGAAAGTTCCGGGGGCTCTGGAAACACCATATATTTT
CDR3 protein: CASSESSGGSGNTIYF

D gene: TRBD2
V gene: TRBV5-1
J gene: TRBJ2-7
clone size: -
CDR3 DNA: TGCGCCAGCAGCTTGGAGGGGCTAGCGGGGGGGCCCTACGAGCAGTACTTC
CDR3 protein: CASSLEGLAGGPYEQYF

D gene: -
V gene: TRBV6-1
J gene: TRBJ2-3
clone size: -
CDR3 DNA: TGTGCCAGCTGGGGGGGCACAGATACGCAGTATTTT
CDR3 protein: CASWGGTDTQYF

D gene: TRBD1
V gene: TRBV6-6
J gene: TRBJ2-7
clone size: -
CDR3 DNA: TGTGCCAGCAGCATACCCGGGACAGGAGGCGACCGACAGTACTTC
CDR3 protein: CASSIPGTGGDRQYF

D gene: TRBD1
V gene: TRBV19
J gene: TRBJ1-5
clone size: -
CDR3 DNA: TGTGCCAGTACCGGAGGACAGGGGACTTATAGCAATCAGCCCCAGCATTTT
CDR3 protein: CASTGGQGTYSNQPQHF

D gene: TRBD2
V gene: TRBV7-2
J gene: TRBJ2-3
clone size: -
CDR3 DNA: TGTGCCAGCAGCGTGGGACTAGCGGGAGTGCGATTCTGGGAGGAGTATTTT
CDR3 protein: CASSVGLAGVRFWEEYF

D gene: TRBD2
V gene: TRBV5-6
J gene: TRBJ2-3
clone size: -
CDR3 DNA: TGTGCCAGCAGCTCGGGACTAGCGGAGATGCCAGATACGCAGTATTTT
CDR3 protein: CASSSGLAEMPDTQYF

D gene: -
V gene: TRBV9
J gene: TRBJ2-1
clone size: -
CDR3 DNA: TGTGCCAGCAGCGTAGGTCTAGGAGTCCCCTCCTACAATGAGCAGTTCTTC
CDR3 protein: CASSVGLGVPSYNEQFF

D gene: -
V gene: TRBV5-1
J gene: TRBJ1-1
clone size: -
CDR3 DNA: TGCGCCAGCAGCTATCAGAACACTGAAGCTTTCTTT
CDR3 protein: CASSYQNTEAFF

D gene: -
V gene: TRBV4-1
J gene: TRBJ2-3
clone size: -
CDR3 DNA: TGCGCCAGCAGCCCCGGTCGGGTCACAGATACGCAGTATTTT
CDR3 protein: CASSPGRVTDTQYF

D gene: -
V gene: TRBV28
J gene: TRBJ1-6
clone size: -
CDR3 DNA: TGTGCCAGCAGGTCAGGGAAAGCATCACCCCTCCACTTT
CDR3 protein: CASRSGKASPLHF

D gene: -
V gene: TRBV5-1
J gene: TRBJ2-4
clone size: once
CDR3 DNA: TGCGCCAGCAGCTTTTCCCCCGGGGATATAGCCAAAAACATTCAGTACTTC
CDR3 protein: CASSFSPGDIAKNIQYF

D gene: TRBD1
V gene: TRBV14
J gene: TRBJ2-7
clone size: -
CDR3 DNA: TGTGCCAGCAGCCAAGGGACAGGGATGTTCCTCTACGAGCAGTACTTC
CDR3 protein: CASSQGTGMFLYEQYF

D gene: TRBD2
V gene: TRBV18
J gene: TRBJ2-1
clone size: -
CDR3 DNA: TGTGCCAGCTCACCACCCTGGGGACTAGGGAATGAGCAGTTCTTC
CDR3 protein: CASSPPWGLGNEQFF

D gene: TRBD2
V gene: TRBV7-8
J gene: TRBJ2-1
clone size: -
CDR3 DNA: TGTGCCAGCAGCAGCGGGGACTACGTCAATGAGCAGTTCTTC
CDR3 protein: CASSSGDYVNEQFF

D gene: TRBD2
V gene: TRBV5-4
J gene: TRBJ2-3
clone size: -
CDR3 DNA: TGTGCCAGCAGCTCCCCCAGCGGGGGGGCGGATACGCAGTATTTT
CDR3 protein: CASSSPSGGADTQYF

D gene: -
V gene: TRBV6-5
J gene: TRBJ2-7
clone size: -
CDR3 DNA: TGTGCCAGCACACCTGACAGACCCCACAACTACGAGCAGTACTTC
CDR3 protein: CASTPDRPHNYEQYF

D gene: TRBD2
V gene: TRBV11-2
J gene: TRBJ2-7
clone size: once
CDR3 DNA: TGTGCCAGCTCCCTATTAAGGACTAGCGGGACATACGAGCAGTACTTC
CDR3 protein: CASSLLRTSGTYEQYF

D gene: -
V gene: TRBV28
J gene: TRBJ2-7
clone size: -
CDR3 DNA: TGTGCCAGCAGTTTTGCGGGGAGCTCCTACGAGCAGTACTTC
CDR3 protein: CASSFAGSSYEQYF

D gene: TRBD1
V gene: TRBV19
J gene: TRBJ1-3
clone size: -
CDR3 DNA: TGTGCCAGTAATCCGGGACAGGGGCTAAGTGGAAACACCATATATTTT
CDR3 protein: CASNPGQGLSGNTIYF

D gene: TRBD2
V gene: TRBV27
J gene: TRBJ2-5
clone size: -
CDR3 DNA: TGTGCCAGCAGTTTACGGCAGCGGGGGACCCAGTACTTC
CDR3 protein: CASSLRQRGTQYF

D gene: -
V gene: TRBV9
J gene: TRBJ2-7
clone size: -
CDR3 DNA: TGTGCCAGCAGCGTAGGTAACAGGGTCCTCTACGAGCAGTACTTC
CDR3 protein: CASSVGNRVLYEQYF

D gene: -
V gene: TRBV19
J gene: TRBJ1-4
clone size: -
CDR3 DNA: TGTGCCAGTAGTCCGACACGTTTGGTTTATAATGAAAAACTGTTTTTT
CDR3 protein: CASSPTRLVYNEKLFF

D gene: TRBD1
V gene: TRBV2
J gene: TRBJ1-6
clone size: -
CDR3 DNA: TGTGCCAGCAGTGAAGGCGACAGGGTTTACTCACCCCTCCACTTT
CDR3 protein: CASSEGDRVYSPLHF

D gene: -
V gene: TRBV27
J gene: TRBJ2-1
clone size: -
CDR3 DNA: TGTGCCAGCAGTTTTAGGGGCGATGAGCAGTTCTTC
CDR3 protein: CASSFRGDEQFF